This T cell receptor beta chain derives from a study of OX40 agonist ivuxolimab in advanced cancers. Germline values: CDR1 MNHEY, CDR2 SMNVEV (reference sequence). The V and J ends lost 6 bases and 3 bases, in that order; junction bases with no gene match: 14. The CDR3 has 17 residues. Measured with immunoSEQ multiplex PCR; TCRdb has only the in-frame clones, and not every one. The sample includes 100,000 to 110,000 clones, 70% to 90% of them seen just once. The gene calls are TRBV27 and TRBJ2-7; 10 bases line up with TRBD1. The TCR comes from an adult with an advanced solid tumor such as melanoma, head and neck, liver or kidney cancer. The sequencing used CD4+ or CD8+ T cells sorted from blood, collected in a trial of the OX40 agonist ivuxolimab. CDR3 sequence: CASRSERPGQGHYEQYF. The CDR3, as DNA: TGTGCCAGCAGAAGCGAGAGACCGGGACAGGGGCACTACGAGCAGTACTTC.